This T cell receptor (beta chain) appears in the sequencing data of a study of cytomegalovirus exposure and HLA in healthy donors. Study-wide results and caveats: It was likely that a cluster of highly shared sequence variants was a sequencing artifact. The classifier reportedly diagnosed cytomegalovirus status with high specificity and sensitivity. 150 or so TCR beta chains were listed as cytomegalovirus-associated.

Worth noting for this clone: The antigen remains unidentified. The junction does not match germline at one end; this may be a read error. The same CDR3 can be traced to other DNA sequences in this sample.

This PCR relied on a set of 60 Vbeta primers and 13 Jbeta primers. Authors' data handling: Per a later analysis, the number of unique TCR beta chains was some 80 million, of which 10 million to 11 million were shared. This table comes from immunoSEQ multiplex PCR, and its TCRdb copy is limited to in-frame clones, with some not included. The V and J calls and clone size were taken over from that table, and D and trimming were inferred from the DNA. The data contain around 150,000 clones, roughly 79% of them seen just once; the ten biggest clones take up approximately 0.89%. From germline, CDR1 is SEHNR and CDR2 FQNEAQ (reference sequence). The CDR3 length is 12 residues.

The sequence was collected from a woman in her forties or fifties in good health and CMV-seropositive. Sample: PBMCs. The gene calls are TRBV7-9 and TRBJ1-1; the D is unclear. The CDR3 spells CASSREVAEAFF. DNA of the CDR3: TGTGCGAGCAGCCGGGAAGTTGCTGAAGCTTTCTTT.